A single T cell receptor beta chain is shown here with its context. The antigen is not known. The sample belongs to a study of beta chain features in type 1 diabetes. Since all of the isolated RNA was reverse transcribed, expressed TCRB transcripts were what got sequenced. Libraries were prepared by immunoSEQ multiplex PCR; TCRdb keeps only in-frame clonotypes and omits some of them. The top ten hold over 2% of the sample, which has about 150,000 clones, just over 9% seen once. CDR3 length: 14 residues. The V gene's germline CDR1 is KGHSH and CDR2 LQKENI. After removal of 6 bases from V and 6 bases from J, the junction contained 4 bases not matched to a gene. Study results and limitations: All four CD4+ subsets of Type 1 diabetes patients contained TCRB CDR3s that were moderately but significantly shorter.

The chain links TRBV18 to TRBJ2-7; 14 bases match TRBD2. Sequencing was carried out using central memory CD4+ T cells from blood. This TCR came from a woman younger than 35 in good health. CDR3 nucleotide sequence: TGTGCCAGCTCCTACGGGACTAGCGGGGGCGAGCAGTACTTC. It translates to CASSYGTSGGEQYF.